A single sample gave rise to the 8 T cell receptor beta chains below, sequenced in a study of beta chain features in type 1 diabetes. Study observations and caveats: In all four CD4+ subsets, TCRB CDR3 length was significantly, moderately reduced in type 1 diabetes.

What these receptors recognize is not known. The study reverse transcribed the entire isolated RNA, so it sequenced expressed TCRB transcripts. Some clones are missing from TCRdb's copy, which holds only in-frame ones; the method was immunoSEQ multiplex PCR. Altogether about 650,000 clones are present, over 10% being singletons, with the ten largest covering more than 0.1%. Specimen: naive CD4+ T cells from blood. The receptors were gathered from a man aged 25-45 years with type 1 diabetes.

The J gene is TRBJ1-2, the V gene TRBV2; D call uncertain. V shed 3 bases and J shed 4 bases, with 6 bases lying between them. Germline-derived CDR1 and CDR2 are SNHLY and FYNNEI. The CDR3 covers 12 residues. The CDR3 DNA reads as TGTGCCAGCAGTGAGCGAACCTATGGCTACACCTTC. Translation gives CASSERTYGYTF. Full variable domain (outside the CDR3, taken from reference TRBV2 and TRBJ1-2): EPEVTQTPSHQVTQMGQEVILRCVPISNHLYFYWYRQILGQKVEFLVSFYNNEISEKSEIFDDQFSVERPDGSNFTLKIRSTKLEDSAMYFCASSERTYGYTFGSGTRLTVV.

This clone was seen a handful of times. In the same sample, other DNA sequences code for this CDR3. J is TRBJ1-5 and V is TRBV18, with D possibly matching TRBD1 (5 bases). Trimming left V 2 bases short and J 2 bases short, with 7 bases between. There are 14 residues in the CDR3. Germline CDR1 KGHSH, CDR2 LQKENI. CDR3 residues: CASSPGGGNQPQHF. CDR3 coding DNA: TGTGCCAGCTCACCAGGGGGTGGCAATCAGCCCCAGCATTTT.

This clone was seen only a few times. The CDR3 nucleotides are TGTGCCTGGAGTGTAGGTGGAAGCCTCTACGAGCAGTACTTC. Translated: CAWSVGGSLYEQYF. The chain has TRBV30 and TRBJ2-7; no definite D call. The V end was cut by 0 bases, the J end by 3 bases, with 12 bases between. In germline, CDR1 is GTSNPN, CDR2 SVGIG (reference sequence). The CDR3 has 14 amino acids.

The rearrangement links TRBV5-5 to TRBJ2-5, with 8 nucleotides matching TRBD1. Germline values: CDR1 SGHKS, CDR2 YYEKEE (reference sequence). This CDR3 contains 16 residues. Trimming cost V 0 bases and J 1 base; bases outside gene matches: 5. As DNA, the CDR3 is TGTGCCAGCAGCTTGGCCGGGACAGGTTCCCAAGAGACCCAGTACTTC. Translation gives CASSLAGTGSQETQYF.

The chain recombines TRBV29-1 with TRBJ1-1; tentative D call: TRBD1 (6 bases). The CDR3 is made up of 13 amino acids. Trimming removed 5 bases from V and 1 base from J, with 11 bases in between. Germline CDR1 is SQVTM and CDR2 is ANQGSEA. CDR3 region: CSVLGTPNTEAFF. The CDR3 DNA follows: TGCAGCGTTCTCGGGACACCGAACACTGAAGCTTTCTTT.

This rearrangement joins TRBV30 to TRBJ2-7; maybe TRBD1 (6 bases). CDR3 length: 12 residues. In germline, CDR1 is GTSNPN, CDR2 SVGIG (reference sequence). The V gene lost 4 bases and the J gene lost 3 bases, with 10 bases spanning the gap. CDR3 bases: TGTGCCTGGATGGACAGAAACTACGAGCAGTACTTC. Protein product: CAWMDRNYEQYF.

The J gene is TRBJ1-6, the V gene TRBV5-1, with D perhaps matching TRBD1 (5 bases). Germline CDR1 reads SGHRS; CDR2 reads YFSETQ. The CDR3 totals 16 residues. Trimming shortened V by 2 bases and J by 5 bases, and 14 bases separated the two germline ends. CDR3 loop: CASSFNHRQDNSPLHF. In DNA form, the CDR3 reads TGCGCCAGCAGCTTCAATCACAGGCAAGATAATTCACCCCTCCACTTT.

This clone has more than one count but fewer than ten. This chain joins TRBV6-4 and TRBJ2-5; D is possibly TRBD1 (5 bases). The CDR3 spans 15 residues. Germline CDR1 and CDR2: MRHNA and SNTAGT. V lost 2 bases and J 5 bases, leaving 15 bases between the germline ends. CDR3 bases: TGTGCCAGCAGTGACCAGTGGGGCGTGGGGGAGACCCAGTACTTC. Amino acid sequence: CASSDQWGVGETQYF.